Listed here are 30 T cell receptor beta chains from one sample, sequenced in a study of beta chain features in type 1 diabetes. The isolated RNA, all of it, was reverse transcribed, so expressed TCRB transcripts were what got sequenced. The repertoire was sequenced with immunoSEQ multiplex PCR; TCRdb's copy has only in-frame clones and lacks some. The sample yields about 140,000 clones, 6.9% seen once. The sample comprised central memory CD4+ T cells from blood. The receptors derive from a woman in her twenties or thirties in good health.

This clone came up a few times. The gene calls are TRBV5-1 and TRBJ2-3, with TRBD2 identical over 8 bases. The V gene end was trimmed by 2 bases and the J gene end by 4 bases; junction bases not matched to a gene: 12. CDR1 SGHRS and CDR2 YFSETQ come from the germline V gene. The CDR3 has 17 amino acids. Here the CDR3 DNA reads TGCGCCAGCAGCTTAGATCGCGGGACTAGAGTTCCAGATACGCAGTATTTT. Encoded protein: CASSLDRGTRVPDTQYF.

The gene calls are TRBV6-1 and TRBJ1-2, with D possibly being TRBD1 (5 bases). This CDR3 comprises 12 residues. Germline V gene lookup returns CDR1 MNHNS and CDR2 SASEGT. Trimming pared 5 bases from V and 4 bases from J, leaving 8 bases between. The CDR3 is CASSSGSYGYTF. The CDR3 region has the DNA TGTGCCAGCAGTTCAGGGTCCTATGGCTACACCTTC.

V and J are TRBV14 and TRBJ1-1; possibly TRBD1 for D (6 bases). Trimming removed 5 bases at V and 6 bases at J, with 16 bases between. CDR3 length: 14 amino acids. Germline V gene lookup returns CDR1 SGHDN and CDR2 FVKESK. The CDR3 loop reads CASSKGGVWSEAFF. DNA of the CDR3: TGTGCCAGCAGCAAAGGGGGGGTTTGGTCTGAAGCTTTCTTT.

V gene TRBV5-1 combines with J gene TRBJ2-3; weak D call: TRBD2 (7 bases). This CDR3 is 15 amino acids long. Trimming left V 0 bases short and J 3 bases short, with 11 bases between. Germline V gene sequence: CDR1 SGHRS, CDR2 YFSETQ. CDR3 sequence: CASSLEGGRTDTQYF. The CDR3 DNA follows: TGCGCCAGCAGCTTGGAGGGGGGGCGTACAGATACGCAGTATTTT.

The rearrangement joins TRBV7-3 to TRBJ2-2, with D tentatively TRBD1 (6 bases). V lost 1 base to trimming and J lost 3 bases, with 9 bases between them. The CDR3 runs to 15 residues. Per the germline V gene, CDR1 is SGHTA and CDR2 is FQGTGA. The CDR3 nucleotides are TGTGCCAGCAGCTTAAACAGGGCCGACACCGGGGAGCTGTTTTTT. This sequence encodes CASSLNRADTGELFF.

The chain employs TRBV28 and TRBJ1-2, with 9 bases fitting TRBD1. CDR3 size: 13 residues. From germline, CDR1 is MDHEN and CDR2 SYDVKM. Trimming cost V 6 bases and J 8 bases; bases outside gene matches: 7. CDR3 DNA sequence: TGTGCCAGCAGCCAGGGACAGGGCCGCGGCTACACCTTC. Its translation is CASSQGQGRGYTF.

The sample holds a few counts of this clone. V usage is TRBV2 and J usage is TRBJ2-2, with 11 bases identical to TRBD2. CDR3 length: 15 amino acids. Trimming at V came to 6 bases and at J to 2 bases, leaving 2 bases not matched to a gene. The germline V gene encodes CDR1 SNHLY and CDR2 FYNNEI. The CDR3 bases are TGTGCCAGCAGCGGGACTAGCGGTAACACCGGGGAGCTGTTTTTT. The encoded protein is CASSGTSGNTGELFF.

Only a few counts were recorded for this clone. The chain carries TRBV5-1 and TRBJ2-1, with TRBD2 matching over 9 bases. Germline values: CDR1 SGHRS, CDR2 YFSETQ. Germline trimming cut 2 bases from V and 3 bases from J; bases unmatched to any gene: 3. CDR3 length equals 15 residues. The CDR3: CASSFLAGLYNEQFF. CDR3 coding DNA: TGCGCCAGCAGCTTCCTAGCGGGACTCTACAATGAGCAGTTCTTC.

This clone was seen only once. The V call is TRBV5-4, the J call TRBJ2-5, with 7 bases that match TRBD2. The CDR3 runs 16 residues. Germline lookup yields CDR1 SGHNT and CDR2 YYREEE (reference sequence). Losses at the gene ends were 0 bases for V and 2 bases for J; bases not matched to a gene: 7. The CDR3 bases are TGTGCCAGCAGCTTGGTTACGGGAGGCGTACAAGAGACCCAGTACTTC. Translation: CASSLVTGGVQETQYF. The full variable domain, in which reference TRBV5-4 and TRBJ2-5 provide the parts outside the CDR3, is ETGVTQSPTHLIKTRGQQVTLRCSSQSGHNTVSWYQQALGQGPQFIFQYYREEENGRGNFPPRFSGLQFPNYSSELNVNALELDDSALYLCASSLVTGGVQETQYFGPGTRLLVL.

The chain recombines TRBV7-3 with TRBJ2-2, with no clear D. This CDR3 is 14 amino acids long. The germline gives CDR1 SGHTA, CDR2 FQGTGA. V was shortened by 4 bases and J by 6 bases, with 12 bases between the two germline ends. CDR3: CASSSLTFAGELFF. CDR3 DNA: TGTGCCAGCAGCTCTCTAACCTTCGCCGGGGAGCTGTTTTTT.

The V and J genes are TRBV7-3 and TRBJ1-1; the D gene is possibly TRBD1 (5 bases). CDR1 and CDR2 (germline): SGHTA, FQGTGA. V dropped 5 bases and J dropped 2 bases, with 9 bases sitting between them. This CDR3 is 13 amino acids long. DNA for the CDR3: TGTGCCAGCAGCGAGACAGTTAACACTGAAGCTTTCTTT. Its protein is CASSETVNTEAFF.

The chain employs TRBV11-2 and TRBJ2-7; 8 bases map to TRBD2. V shed 5 bases and J 0 bases; nucleotides not matched to a gene: 9. The V gene's germline CDR1 is SGHAT and CDR2 FQNNGV. This CDR3 is 16 amino acids long. The CDR3 here is CASSVTSGQSSYEQYF. In DNA form, the CDR3 reads TGTGCCAGCAGCGTTACTAGCGGCCAGAGCTCCTACGAGCAGTACTTC.

With regard to this clone: Other DNA variants within this sample encode the same CDR3. The CDR3 here is CASSLAGGYGYTF. CDR3 bases: TGTGCCAGCAGCTTGGCAGGGGGTTATGGCTACACCTTC. The rearrangement links TRBV5-4 to TRBJ1-2; 7 nucleotides match TRBD1. Germline CDR1 reads SGHNT; CDR2 reads YYREEE (reference sequence). Trimming cost V 0 bases and J 5 bases; bases outside gene matches: 1. The CDR3 extends over 13 amino acids.

This clone turned up a few times. The V gene is TRBV28, the J gene TRBJ2-1; TRBD2 aligns across 11 bases. This CDR3 region has 16 residues. CDR1 and CDR2 from the germline V gene are MDHEN and SYDVKM. With V trimmed by 6 bases and J by 0 bases, 4 bases remained unmatched. In nucleotides, the CDR3 is TGTGCCAGCAGCCCTACTAGCGGGAGCTCCTACAATGAGCAGTTCTTC. Protein sequence: CASSPTSGSSYNEQFF.

This chain connects TRBV6-1 to TRBJ1-5; D remains unclear. Germline V gene lookup returns CDR1 MNHNS and CDR2 SASEGT. The V and J ends lost 2 bases and 2 bases respectively, with 4 bases between them. This CDR3 has 13 residues. CDR3 nucleotides: TGTGCCAGCAGTGAAATCGGCAATCAGCCCCAGCATTTT. Translation: CASSEIGNQPQHF.

This sequence joins TRBV15 and TRBJ1-1, with a possible D match to TRBD1 (5 bases). The ends were cut back, 1 base at V and 2 bases at J, with 8 bases in the middle. Germline CDR1 LNHNV, CDR2 YYDKDF (reference sequence). The CDR3 is 14 residues long. This CDR3 reads CATSRAGGNTEAFF. In nucleotides, the CDR3 is TGTGCCACCAGCAGAGCCGGGGGTAACACTGAAGCTTTCTTT.

This clone was detected many times. The chain combines TRBV14 with TRBJ2-7; D is unclear. V dropped 5 bases and J dropped 6 bases, with 11 bases sitting between them. The V gene's germline CDR1 is SGHDN and CDR2 FVKESK. The CDR3 covers 12 residues. The CDR3 nucleotides read TGTGCCAGCAGCAAGACAAGATTCGAGCAGTACTTC. Its translation: CASSKTRFEQYF.

This clone was counted many times. The chain couples TRBV28 to TRBJ1-2, with 8 bases matching TRBD1. There are 14 residues in the CDR3. Trimming took 1 base from V and 7 from J; bases not matched to a gene: 5. The germline CDR1 and CDR2 sequences are MDHEN and SYDVKM. For the CDR3, the DNA is TGTGCCAGCAGTTTATCACAGGGGGGGAGTGGCTACACCTTC. Its translation is CASSLSQGGSGYTF.

This clone was counted at least ten times. The genes are TRBV6-1 and TRBJ1-1; 8 nucleotides line up with TRBD1. The junction had 2 bases not matched to a gene; V was cut back by 4 bases and J by 1 base. CDR3 length: 14 amino acids. The germline V gene encodes CDR1 MNHNS and CDR2 SASEGT. The CDR3 DNA sequence: TGTGCCAGCAGTGCACAGGGGGGGAACACTGAAGCTTTCTTT. Residues: CASSAQGGNTEAFF.

This clone appeared many times. The chain couples TRBV7-9 to TRBJ2-7; the match to TRBD2 covers 9 bases. Germline V gives CDR1 SEHNR, CDR2 FQNEAQ (reference sequence). J gave up 5 bases and V 6 bases, and 11 bases lay outside the gene matches. This CDR3 has 15 amino acids. The CDR3 DNA reads as TGTGCCAGCAGTCCTGCGGTAGCGGGAGTCCACGAGCAGTACTTC. Translating it yields CASSPAVAGVHEQYF. Using reference TRBV7-9 and TRBJ2-7 for the parts outside the CDR3, the full variable domain is DTGVSQNPRHKITKRGQNVTFRCDPISEHNRLYWYRQTLGQGPEFLTYFQNEAQLEKSRLLSDRFSAERPKGSFSTLEIQRTEQGDSAMYLCASSPAVAGVHEQYFGPGTRLTVT.

Points on this clone: This CDR3 is also generated by other DNA sequences in the sample. The chain couples TRBV7-2 to TRBJ2-5; D gene uncertain. The CDR3 runs 11 residues. V was pared by 5 bases and J by 5 bases, with 6 bases between. The germline CDR1 and CDR2 sequences are SGHTA and FQGNSA. CDR3 sequence (DNA): TGTGCCAGCAGCCCCCAGGAGACCCAGTACTTC. Translated, it gives CASSPQETQYF.

This sequence joins TRBV15 and TRBJ2-1; 8 bases map to TRBD2. After removal of 0 bases from V and 4 bases from J, the junction contained 2 bases not matched to a gene. The CDR3 sequence is 15 residues long. The germline gives CDR1 LNHNV, CDR2 YYDKDF (reference sequence). The CDR3: CATSREPSGYNEQFF. The DNA of the CDR3 is TGTGCCACCAGCAGAGAACCTAGCGGGTACAATGAGCAGTTCTTC.

Worth noting for this clone: The germline gene is not matched at one end of the junction; a read error may be the cause. The rearrangement uses TRBV28 and TRBJ2-7, with 8 bases aligning to TRBD2. Per the germline V gene, CDR1 is MDHEN and CDR2 is SYDVKM. The CDR3 is made up of 15 amino acids. CDR3 amino acids: CASSLIGGRSYGQYF. DNA of the CDR3: TGTGCCAGCAGTTTGATCGGCGGGAGGTCCTACGGGCAGTACTTC.

This chain connects TRBV4-2 to TRBJ1-1, with 10 nucleotides matching TRBD1. Germline CDR1 and CDR2: LGHNA and YNFKEQ. This CDR3 spans 16 amino acids. V was pared by 1 base and J by 5 bases, with 7 bases of the junction left unmatched. This chain's CDR3 is CASSQAGTGAWTEAFF. CDR3 nucleotide sequence: TGTGCCAGCAGCCAAGCCGGGACAGGGGCCTGGACTGAAGCTTTCTTT.

The V and J genes are TRBV9 and TRBJ1-1, with a tentative D call TRBD1 (6 bases). The CDR3 extends over 14 amino acids. Germline CDR1 is SGDLS and CDR2 is YYNGEE. V lost 0 bases and J lost 3, with 9 bases in between. In DNA form, the CDR3 reads TGTGCCAGCAGCGTAGCAGGGGCGGACACTGAAGCTTTCTTT. It yields the protein CASSVAGADTEAFF. The entire variable domain, with the rest obtained from reference TRBV9 and TRBJ1-1, is as follows: DSGVTQTPKHLITATGQRVTLRCSPRSGDLSVYWYQQSLDQGLQFLIQYYNGEERAKGNILERFSAQQFPDLHSELNLSSLELGDSALYFCASSVAGADTEAFFGQGTRLTVV.

This clone was observed a handful of times. This rearrangement joins TRBV9 to TRBJ2-5; D remains ambiguous. The CDR3 runs to 14 residues. The germline V gene has CDR1 SGDLS and CDR2 YYNGEE. The V end was cut by 4 bases, the J end by 3 bases, with 13 bases between. CDR3 in DNA: TGTGCCAGCAGCTTAGGTGAGATTGAAGAGACCCAGTACTTC. Translated, it gives CASSLGEIEETQYF.

This clone has a handful of counts. V is TRBV18 and J is TRBJ2-7; 7 bases fit TRBD1. Germline loops: CDR1 KGHSH, CDR2 LQKENI. Trimming cost V 2 bases and J 7 bases; bases outside gene matches: 5. The CDR3 spans 13 residues. CDR3 region: CASSPARTGEQYF. The CDR3 DNA reads as TGTGCCAGCTCACCAGCGCGGACAGGAGAGCAGTACTTC. The entire variable domain, with the rest obtained from reference TRBV18 and TRBJ2-7, is as follows: NAGVMQNPRHLVRRRGQEARLRCSPMKGHSHVYWYRQLPEEGLKFMVYLQKENIIDESGMPKERFSAEFPKEGPSILRIQQVVRGDSAAYFCASSPARTGEQYFGPGTRLTVT.

This clone has more than one count but fewer than ten. The V call is TRBV6-1, the J call TRBJ2-1, with TRBD1 identical over 10 bases. Germline V CDR1 and CDR2: MNHNS, SASEGT. V trimming: 2 bases; J trimming: 5 bases; junction bases outside the gene matches: 3. The CDR3 spans 15 residues. CDR3 nucleotides: TGTGCCAGCAGTGAAAGACAGGGGGCCCACAATGAGCAGTTCTTC. Translation gives CASSERQGAHNEQFF.

V usage is TRBV19 and J usage is TRBJ1-2; D might be TRBD1 (6 bases). Trimming stripped 5 bases from V and 4 bases from J, with 17 bases between. CDR1 LNHDA and CDR2 SQIVND come from the germline V gene (reference sequence). The CDR3 covers 15 residues. The CDR3 coding sequence is TGTGCCAGTAGTCGAACAGAGGTAGGGGGCTATGGCTACACCTTC. Translation: CASSRTEVGGYGYTF.

The sample holds a few counts of this clone. The J gene is TRBJ2-7, the V gene TRBV29-1; 7 positions agree with TRBD1. The CDR3 has 11 residues. The ends lost 4 bases at V and 5 bases at J; junction bases unmatched: 2. Germline CDR1 is SQVTM and CDR2 is ANQGSEA. The DNA of the CDR3 is TGCAGCGTTGGACAGGGTGACGAGCAGTACTTC. The encoded protein is CSVGQGDEQYF.